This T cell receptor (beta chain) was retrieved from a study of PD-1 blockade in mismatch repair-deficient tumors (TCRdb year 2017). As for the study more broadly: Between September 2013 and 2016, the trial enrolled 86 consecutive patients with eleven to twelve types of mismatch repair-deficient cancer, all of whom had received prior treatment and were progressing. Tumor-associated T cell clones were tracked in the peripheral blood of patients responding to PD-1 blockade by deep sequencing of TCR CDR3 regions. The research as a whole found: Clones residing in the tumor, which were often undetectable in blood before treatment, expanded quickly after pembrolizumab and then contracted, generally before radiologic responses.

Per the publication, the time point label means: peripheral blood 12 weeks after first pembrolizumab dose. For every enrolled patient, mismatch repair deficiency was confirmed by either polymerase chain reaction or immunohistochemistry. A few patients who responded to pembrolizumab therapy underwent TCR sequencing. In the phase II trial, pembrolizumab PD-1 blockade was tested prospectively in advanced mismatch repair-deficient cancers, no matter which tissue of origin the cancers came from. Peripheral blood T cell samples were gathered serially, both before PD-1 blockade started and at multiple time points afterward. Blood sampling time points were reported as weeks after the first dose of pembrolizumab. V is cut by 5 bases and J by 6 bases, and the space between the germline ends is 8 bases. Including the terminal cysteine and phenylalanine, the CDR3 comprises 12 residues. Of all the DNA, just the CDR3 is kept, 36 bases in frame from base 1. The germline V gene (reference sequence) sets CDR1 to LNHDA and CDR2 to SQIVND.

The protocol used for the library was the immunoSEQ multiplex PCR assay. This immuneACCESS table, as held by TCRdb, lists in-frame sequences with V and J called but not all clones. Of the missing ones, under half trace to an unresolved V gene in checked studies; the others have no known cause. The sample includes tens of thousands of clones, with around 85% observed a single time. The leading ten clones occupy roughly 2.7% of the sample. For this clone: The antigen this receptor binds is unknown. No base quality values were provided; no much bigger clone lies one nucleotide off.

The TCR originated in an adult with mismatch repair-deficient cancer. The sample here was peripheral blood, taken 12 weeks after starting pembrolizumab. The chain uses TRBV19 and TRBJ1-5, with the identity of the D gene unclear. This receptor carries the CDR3 CASSGWTQPQHF. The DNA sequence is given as TGTGCCAGTAGTGGTTGGACTCAGCCCCAGCATTTT.